A selection of T cell receptor beta chains follows, all from one sample in a study of blood T cell repertoires in COVID-19. The table came from immunoSEQ multiplex PCR; TCRdb's copy has only in-frame clones and leaves some out. The table records about 320,000 clones, around 80% of them present only once. Sequenced input: peripheral blood. The receptor source for this set is a woman between 45 and 60 years old with acute or convalescent COVID-19. Both conserved end residues are part of each CDR3.

cdr3_length v_call cdr3_aa
13 TRBV12-3/TRBV12-4 CASSLRSADTQYF
14 TRBV6-6 CASSRIQGNYGYTF
18 TRBV6-1 CASSVRVLRGGLTDTQYF
15 TRBV3-1/TRBV3-2 CASSQDSKVRGKLFF
17 TRBV4-2 CASSQELAGGGTDTQYF
15 TRBV10-3 CAISEFGGLSVEAFF
13 TRBV7-9 CASSSSDFFGAFF
15 TRBV2 CASSDGQVSTDTQYF
17 TRBV7-2 CASSFSAVSSGYNEQFF
15 TRBV6-5 CASGRGQGGDQPQHF
11 TRBV7-9 CASSFGGEQYF
14 TRBV19 CASSSRRGNEKLFF
15 TRBV7-2 CASSLGQRSNYGYTF
16 TRBV20-1 CSASNARAGENQPQHF
13 TRBV12-3/TRBV12-4 CASTTDRAETQYF
14 TRBV7-9 CASSSDRANYGYTF
15 TRBV25-1 CASSGYRLTNEKLFF
14 TRBV10-3 CAISAAGTNQPQHF
16 TRBV5-1 CASSLAGTSGTDTQYF
12 TRBV29-1 CSVKGPGNEQFF
13 TRBV6-5 CASTVTGEDTQYF
14 TRBV30 CAWSLADSTDTQYF
16 TRBV3-1/TRBV3-2 CASSQEGGADNYGYTF
14 TRBV24-1 CATSDTGGTGELFF
17 TRBV19 CASSIGSGRAGTDTQYF
16 TRBV19 CASSIGLAGVNYEQYF
14 TRBV4-3 CASSQDWRMAEQFF
16 TRBV5-1 CASSPGGGYSGNTIYF
16 TRBV12-5 CASGPRGTGTAYEQYF
14 TRBV7-9 CASSLELTANEQYF
14 TRBV28 CASTERGGHQPQHF
14 TRBV5-1 CASSYGQETDTQYF
14 TRBV2 CASSLGQNTDTQYF
13 TRBV3-1/TRBV3-2 CASSHQGTTEAFF
12 TRBV2 CASKEDYYEQYF
13 TRBV3-1/TRBV3-2 CASSRQGATRLFF
17 TRBV4-1 CASSLMTSGSNTGELFF